This T cell receptor beta chain was observed in a study of regulatory T cells in long-lasting Graves disease. A note on this clonotype: The junction departs from germline at one end; a sequencing error may be responsible.

Described time point: newly diagnosed GD, antithyroid drugs for less than 3 months. Extracted PBMC RNA gave rise to the TCR library. The CDR3 is 12 residues long. Germline-derived CDR1 and CDR2 are MNHEY and SVGEGT. Library construction for TCR beta used iRepertoire HTBI primers and Arm-PCR of CDR3 regions. Each CDR3 protein is one row after TCRdb ran MiXCR on the multiplex PCR reads. The sample consists of some 500,000 distinct CDR3 sequences, roughly 12% of them appearing once. A further study also used this sample, focusing on T cells in Graves' hyperthyroidism and ophthalmopathy. Turning to that study: Using the HTBI primer set, a first-round RT-PCR was run on the TCR CDR3.

The V call is TRBV6-2 or TRBV6-3, the J call TRBJ2-7, with D tentatively TRBD2 (5 bases). The material was peripheral blood mononuclear cells (PBMCs), obtained at new diagnosis, from a patient treated with antithyroid drugs. The sequence was collected from a man in his thirties or forties with Graves disease. CDR3 sequence (DNA): TGCGCCAGCAGTCAGAAAGGAGGAGAGCAGTACTTC. It translates to CASSQKGGEQYF.